This TCR beta chain was identified in a study of blood T cell repertoires in COVID-19. The wider study: Collection of acute and convalescent COVID-19 samples took place in the United States, Italy and Spain. T cells, B-cell-depleted T cells, or PBMCs supplied cDNA or gDNA.

Authors' processing steps: For nucleated cells, counts were estimated from reference gene primer amplification. The repertoire was sequenced with immunoSEQ multiplex PCR; TCRdb's copy has only in-frame clones and lacks some. The DNA gave D and trimming, while V, J and clone size come from that table. This sample has 100,000 or so clones; around 84% occur once, and the top ten carry 4% to 5.5%. This CDR3 has 16 residues. Trimming removed 1 base from V and 0 bases from J; junction bases left unmatched: 3. Germline V gives CDR1 LGHNA, CDR2 YSLEER. Sequenced sample: peripheral blood. The rearrangement uses TRBV4-3 and TRBJ2-3, with TRBD2 identical over 8 bases. The sequence was collected from a human donor in a cohort sampled during active COVID-19. CDR3 protein: CASSQGRGASTDTQYF. CDR3 nucleotides: TGCGCCAGCAGCCAAGGGCGGGGGGCGAGCACAGATACGCAGTATTTT.